By share, the clone carrying this TCR beta chain counts as medium-sized. Its antigen remains unidentified. Thyroid surgery was preceded by no treatment in any patient. This sample was taken from a study of metastatic and nonmetastatic thyroid tumors. Study summary: Across peripheral blood and tumor or nodule tissue samples taken from malignant and benign thyroid patients, the repertoires were compared with one another.

Looked up from germline, CDR1 is WNHNN and CDR2 is SYGVQD (reference sequence). With 9 bases clipped from V and 2 bases from J, the junction kept 4 bases outside the gene matches. CDR3 length: 12 residues. TCRdb ran MiXCR on the PCR reads. The data show more than 20,000 clones, with around 21% seen just once and under 30% held by the top ten. General observations from the study: Versus benign nodules, malignant thyroid tumors reportedly had significantly higher TCR beta diversity, in blood and tumor.

The TCR originated in a female donor with papillary thyroid cancer or a benign thyroid nodule (not recorded which). Some clones in this sample may be carry-over from other donors' samples. Sample: blood. The chain links TRBV10-1 to TRBJ2-7, with 7 bases aligning to TRBD1. The CDR3 coding sequence is TGCGCCAGTGGACAGGTCCCCTACGAGCAGTACTTC. This gives the protein CASGQVPYEQYF.